The 7 T cell receptor beta chains below all came from one sample that was sequenced in a study of T-cell reconstitution after alpha-beta-depleted transplantation in children. Using unique molecular identifiers, the investigators prepared the TCRbeta library. Via MiXCR, TCRdb re-called the PCR reads, giving one row per CDR3 protein. The sample has more than 550,000 distinct CDR3 sequences; roughly a tenth are singletons. This specimen consisted of PBMCs from the stem cell graft donor, obtained from the stem cell graft. These receptors all come from a human donor who donated a stem cell graft to a child with acute myeloid leukemia.

This clonotype was recorded a few times. This sequence joins TRBV5-1 and TRBJ1-4; 7 positions agree with TRBD1. With 4 bases clipped from V and 8 bases from J, the junction kept 8 bases outside the gene matches. Germline CDR1 SGHRS, CDR2 YFSETQ. The CDR3 is 14 residues long. DNA for the CDR3: TGCGCCAGCAGCACCACCGGGACAGAGGAAAAACTGTTTTTT. This codes for CASSTTGTEEKLFF.

This clonotype has only one observation. The J gene is TRBJ2-1, the V gene TRBV5-1; 8 bases line up with TRBD2. With 4 bases clipped from V and 0 bases from J, the junction kept 15 bases outside the gene matches. Germline CDR1 SGHRS, CDR2 YFSETQ. The CDR3 spans 19 residues. This CDR3 is CASSLVRLAGDSSYNEQFF. The CDR3 coding sequence is TGCGCCAGCAGCCTGGTCCGGCTAGCGGGCGATAGCTCCTACAATGAGCAGTTCTTC.

V and J are TRBV5-1 and TRBJ2-3; 10 bases agree with TRBD2. CDR3 size: 17 residues. After removal of 4 bases from V and 2 bases from J, the junction contained 10 bases not matched to a gene. Germline V CDR1 and CDR2: SGHRS, YFSETQ. This chain's CDR3 is CASSPGRTSGYTDTQYF. Written as DNA, the CDR3 is TGCGCCAGCAGCCCAGGAAGGACTAGCGGATACACAGATACGCAGTATTTT.

This clonotype was recorded at least ten times. V is TRBV29-1 and J is TRBJ2-5, with D perhaps matching TRBD1 (6 bases). The CDR3 runs 13 residues. Trimming shortened V by 5 bases and J by 13 bases, and 23 bases separated the two germline ends. Per germline, CDR1 SQVTM and CDR2 ANQGSEA. CDR3 DNA: TGCAGCGTTATATCCCCAGACAGGCAGGTCACGTACTTC. Translated: CSVISPDRQVTYF.

This sequence joins TRBV5-1 and TRBJ2-5, with D unclear. The CDR3 consists of 13 residues. Trimming stripped 1 base from V and 0 bases from J, with 4 bases between. Germline CDR1 reads SGHRS; CDR2 reads YFSETQ. CDR3 in amino acids: CASSLNYQETQYF. CDR3 DNA sequence: TGCGCCAGCAGCTTGAACTACCAAGAGACCCAGTACTTC.

This clonotype occurred a few times. The chain uses TRBV27 and TRBJ1-6; D is uncertain. Trimming stripped 3 bases from V and 5 bases from J, with 11 bases between. CDR3 length: 15 residues. The germline V gene has CDR1 MNHEY and CDR2 SMNVEV (reference sequence). The chain's CDR3 is CASSFQILNNSPLHF. CDR3 in DNA: TGTGCCAGCAGTTTCCAGATTCTTAATAATTCACCCCTCCACTTT.

The rearrangement uses TRBV29-1 and TRBJ2-1; possibly TRBD2 for D (6 bases). Germline lookup yields CDR1 SQVTM and CDR2 ANQGSEA. V was shortened by 7 bases and J by 1 base, with 17 bases between the two germline ends. The CDR3 extends over 15 amino acids. Written as DNA, the CDR3 is TGCAGCGCCAGCTTACGGGAGAAGTCCTACAATGAGCAGTTCTTC. Amino acid sequence: CSASLREKSYNEQFF.